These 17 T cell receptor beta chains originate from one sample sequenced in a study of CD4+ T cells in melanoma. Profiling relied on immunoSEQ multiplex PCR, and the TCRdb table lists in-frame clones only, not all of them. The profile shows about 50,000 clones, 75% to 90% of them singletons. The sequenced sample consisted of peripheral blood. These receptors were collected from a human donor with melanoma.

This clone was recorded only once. CDR3 sequence: CASSLAGGLGEQFF. The CDR3 DNA follows: TGTGCCAGCAGCTTAGCGGGGGGGCTTGGTGAGCAGTTCTTC. The rearrangement joins TRBV7-2 to TRBJ2-1, with D maybe TRBD2 (7 bases). The CDR3 has 14 residues. Trimming took 0 bases from V and 9 from J, leaving 12 bases between them. Germline CDR1 and CDR2: SGHTA and FQGNSA.

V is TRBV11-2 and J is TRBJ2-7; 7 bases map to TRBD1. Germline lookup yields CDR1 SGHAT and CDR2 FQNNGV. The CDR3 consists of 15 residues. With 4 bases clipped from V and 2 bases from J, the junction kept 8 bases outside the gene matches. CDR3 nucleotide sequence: TGTGCCAGCAGCTCCTATGGGACAGAAACCTACGAGCAGTACTTC. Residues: CASSSYGTETYEQYF.

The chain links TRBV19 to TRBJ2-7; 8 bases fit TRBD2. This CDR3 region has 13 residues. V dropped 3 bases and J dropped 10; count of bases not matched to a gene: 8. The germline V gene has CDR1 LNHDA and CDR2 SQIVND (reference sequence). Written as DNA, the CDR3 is TGTGCCAGTAGTATCGCGGGGGGTCGCCACCAGTACTTC. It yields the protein CASSIAGGRHQYF.

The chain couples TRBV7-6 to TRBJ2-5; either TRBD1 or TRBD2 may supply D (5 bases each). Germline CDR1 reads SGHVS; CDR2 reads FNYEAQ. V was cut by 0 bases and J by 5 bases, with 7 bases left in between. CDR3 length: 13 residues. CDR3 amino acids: CASSLAGTETQYF. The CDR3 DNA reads TGTGCCAGCAGCTTAGCCGGGACGGAGACCCAGTACTTC. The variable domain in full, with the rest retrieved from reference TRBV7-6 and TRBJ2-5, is GAGVSQSPRYKVTKRGQDVALRCDPISGHVSLYWYRQALGQGPEFLTYFNYEAQQDKSGLPNDRFSAERPEGSISTLTIQRTEQRDSAMYRCASSLAGTETQYFGPGTRLLVL.

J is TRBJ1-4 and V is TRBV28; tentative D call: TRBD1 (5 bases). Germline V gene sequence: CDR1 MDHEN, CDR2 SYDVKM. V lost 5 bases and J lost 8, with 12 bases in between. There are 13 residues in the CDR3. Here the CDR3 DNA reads TGTGCCAGCAGTGGGGGGGTAAGAGAAAAACTGTTTTTT. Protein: CASSGGVREKLFF.

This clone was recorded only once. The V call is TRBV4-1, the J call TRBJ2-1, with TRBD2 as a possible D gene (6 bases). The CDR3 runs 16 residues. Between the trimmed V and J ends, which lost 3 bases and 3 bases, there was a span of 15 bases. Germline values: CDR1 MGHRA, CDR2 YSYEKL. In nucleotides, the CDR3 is TGCGCCAGCAGCCATCCCAGCGGGCCCCTCTACAATGAGCAGTTCTTC. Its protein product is CASSHPSGPLYNEQFF.

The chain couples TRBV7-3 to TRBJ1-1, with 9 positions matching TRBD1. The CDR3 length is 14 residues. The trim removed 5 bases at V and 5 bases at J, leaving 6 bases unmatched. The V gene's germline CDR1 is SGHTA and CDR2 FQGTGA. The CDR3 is CASSRQGEGTEAFF. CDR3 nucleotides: TGTGCCAGCAGCCGACAGGGGGAGGGGACTGAAGCTTTCTTT.

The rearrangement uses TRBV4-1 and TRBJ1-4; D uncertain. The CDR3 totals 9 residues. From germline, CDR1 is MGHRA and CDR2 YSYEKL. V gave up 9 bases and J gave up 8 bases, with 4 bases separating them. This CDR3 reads CARGEKLFF. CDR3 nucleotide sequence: TGCGCCAGAGGAGAAAAACTGTTTTTT.

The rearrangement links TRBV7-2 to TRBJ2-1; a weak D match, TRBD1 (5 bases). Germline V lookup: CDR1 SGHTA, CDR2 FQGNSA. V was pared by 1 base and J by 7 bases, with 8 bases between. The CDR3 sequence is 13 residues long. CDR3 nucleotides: TGTGCCAGCAGCTTAGGGGGCCCTAATGAGCAGTTCTTC. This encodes CASSLGGPNEQFF.

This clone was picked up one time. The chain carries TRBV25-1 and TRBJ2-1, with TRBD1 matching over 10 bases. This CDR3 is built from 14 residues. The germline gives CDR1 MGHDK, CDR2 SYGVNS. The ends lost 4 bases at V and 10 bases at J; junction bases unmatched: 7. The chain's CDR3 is CASSGQGAGAEQFF. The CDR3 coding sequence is TGTGCCAGCAGTGGACAGGGGGCGGGCGCCGAGCAGTTCTTC.

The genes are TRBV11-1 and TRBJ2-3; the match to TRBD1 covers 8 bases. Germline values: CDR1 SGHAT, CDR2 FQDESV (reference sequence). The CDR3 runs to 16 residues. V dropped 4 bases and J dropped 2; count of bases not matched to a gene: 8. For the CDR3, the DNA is TGTGCCAGCAGCTCCGGACAGGGTTTTATCACAGATACGCAGTATTTT. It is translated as CASSSGQGFITDTQYF.

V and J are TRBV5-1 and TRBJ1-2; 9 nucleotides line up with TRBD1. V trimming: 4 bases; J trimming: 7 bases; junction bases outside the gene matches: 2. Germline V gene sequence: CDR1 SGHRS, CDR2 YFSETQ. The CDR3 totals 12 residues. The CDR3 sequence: CASSGDRAGYTF. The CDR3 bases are TGCGCCAGCAGCGGGGACAGGGCTGGCTACACCTTC.

The CDR3 sequence is CASSSDREGGETQYF. DNA for the CDR3: TGTGCCAGCAGTAGCGACAGGGAAGGTGGAGAGACCCAGTACTTC. The gene calls are TRBV6-6 and TRBJ2-5, with 7 bases lining up with TRBD1. The CDR3 runs to 15 residues. V trimming: 5 bases; J trimming: 4 bases; junction bases outside the gene matches: 10. Germline-derived CDR1 and CDR2 are MNHNY and SVGAGI (reference sequence).

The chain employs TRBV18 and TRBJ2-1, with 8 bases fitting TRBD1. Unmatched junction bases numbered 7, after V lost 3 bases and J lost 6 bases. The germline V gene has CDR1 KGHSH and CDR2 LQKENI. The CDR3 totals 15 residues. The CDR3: CASSPGTGRGNEQFF. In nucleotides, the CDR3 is TGTGCCAGCTCACCTGGGACAGGAAGAGGCAATGAGCAGTTCTTC.

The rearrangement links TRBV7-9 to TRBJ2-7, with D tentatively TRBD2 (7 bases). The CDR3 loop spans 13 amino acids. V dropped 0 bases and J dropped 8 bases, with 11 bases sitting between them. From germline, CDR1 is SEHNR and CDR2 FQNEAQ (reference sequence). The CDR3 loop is CASSLAGGAKQYF. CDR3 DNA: TGTGCCAGCAGCTTAGCGGGGGGGGCAAAGCAGTACTTC.

The CDR3 bases are TGTGCCAGCAGCTTAGGACAGTGGGAGGCTGAAGCTTTCTTT. Protein: CASSLGQWEAEAFF. V and J are TRBV7-6 and TRBJ1-1, with a weak D call TRBD1 (5 bases). Germline CDR1 reads SGHVS; CDR2 reads FNYEAQ. Trimming removed 1 base from V and 6 bases from J, with 12 bases in between. The CDR3 length is 14 residues.

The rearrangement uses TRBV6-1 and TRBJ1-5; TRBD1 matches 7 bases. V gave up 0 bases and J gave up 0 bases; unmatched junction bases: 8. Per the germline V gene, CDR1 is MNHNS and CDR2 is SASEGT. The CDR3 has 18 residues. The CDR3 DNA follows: TGTGCCAGCAGTGAAGCCTATTGGGACAGTTATAGCAATCAGCCCCAGCATTTT. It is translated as CASSEAYWDSYSNQPQHF.